The clone carrying this T cell receptor (beta chain) was recorded a few times. Its antigen is not identified. Employing constant-segment primers, 5'RACE generated TCR alpha and TCR beta cDNA libraries bearing sample barcodes and UMIs. TCRdb re-called the 5' RACE reads through MiXCR, storing one row per CDR3 protein. This table has some 250,000 distinct CDR3 sequences, roughly 10% appearing once. The CDR3 is 15 amino acids. V lost 3 bases, J lost 8 bases, and 18 bases lay in between. Germline loops: CDR1 SGDLS, CDR2 YYNGEE. These data are taken from a study of T-cell memory formation after mild COVID-19. The study's findings and limits: Researchers could not confirm that second-wave clones peaking on day 37 targeted SARS-CoV-2.

V gene TRBV9 combines with J gene TRBJ2-1, with D perhaps TRBD1 or TRBD2 (5 bases each). The sequencing input was PBMCs or a T cell subset sorted from them (not recorded which). The receptor was derived from a man aged 18 to 29 who had mild COVID-19 (a few samples of this study predate the infection). Cell type and time point are not known. CDR3 DNA sequence: TGTGCCAGCAGCGCCGTGGCAGGGAGCGGCTATGAGCAGTTCTTC. This translates into CASSAVAGSGYEQFF.